These 9 T cell receptor beta chains originate from one sample sequenced in a study of blood T cell repertoires in COVID-19. Data came from immunoSEQ multiplex PCR; TCRdb stores just in-frame clones and leaves some out. The table shows more than 200,000 clones, with roughly 90% occurring only once. Sequencing was done on a sample of PBMCs or T cells enriched from blood (not recorded which). These receptors all stem from a woman in her 30s with acute COVID-19.

This clone occurred once. The CDR3 loop is CASRTTGGSYNEQFF. In DNA, the CDR3 is TGTGCCAGTAGGACGACAGGGGGCTCCTACAATGAGCAGTTCTTC. The chain joins TRBV19 to TRBJ2-1; 9 bases fit TRBD1. The trim removed 6 bases at V and 0 bases at J, leaving 3 bases unmatched. The CDR3 length is 15 residues. Looked up from germline, CDR1 is LNHDA and CDR2 is SQIVND (reference sequence).

This chain connects TRBV4-1 to TRBJ1-2; D is uncertain. Germline V gives CDR1 MGHRA, CDR2 YSYEKL. Trimming removed 0 bases from V and 7 bases from J, with 6 bases in between. CDR3 length equals 12 residues. The CDR3 loop reads CASSQESGGYTF. The CDR3 coding sequence is TGCGCCAGCAGCCAAGAAAGCGGTGGCTACACCTTC.

This chain links TRBV27 with TRBJ1-2; TRBD1 is a possible D gene (5 bases). Trimming took 0 bases from V and 8 from J, leaving 16 bases between them. Germline V gene data show CDR1 as MNHEY and CDR2 as SMNVEV (reference sequence). The CDR3 totals 15 residues. In nucleotides, the CDR3 is TGTGCCAGCAGTTTATCGAGAAACCAGGGTAGCGGCTACACCTTC. This encodes CASSLSRNQGSGYTF.

This chain links TRBV28 with TRBJ2-7, with D unclear. Looked up from germline, CDR1 is MDHEN and CDR2 is SYDVKM. CDR3 length: 11 residues. V was trimmed by 3 bases and J by 5 bases, leaving 5 bases between them. The CDR3 coding sequence is TGTGCCAGCAGTTTTCGGGACGAGCAGTACTTC. It is translated as CASSFRDEQYF. Using reference TRBV28 and TRBJ2-7 for the parts outside the CDR3, the full variable domain is DVKVTQSSRYLVKRTGEKVFLECVQDMDHENMFWYRQDPGLGLRLIYFSYDVKMKEKGDIPEGYSVSREKKERFSLILESASTNQTSMYLCASSFRDEQYFGPGTRLTVT.

This chain joins TRBV7-9 and TRBJ1-2, with unresolved D. This CDR3 contains 12 residues. CDR1 is SEHNR and CDR2 is FQNEAQ in the germline V gene (reference sequence). V shed 2 bases and J shed 5 bases, with 6 bases lying between them. The CDR3, as DNA: TGTGCCAGCAGCTTATACACGTATGGCTACACCTTC. Residues: CASSLYTYGYTF.

The rearrangement uses TRBV7-8 and TRBJ2-1, with 9 bases aligning to TRBD2. Germline values: CDR1 SGHVS, CDR2 FQNEAQ. This CDR3 has 16 residues. J lost 4 bases, V lost 5 bases, and 9 bases had no gene match. This chain's CDR3 is CASSLKASGIYNEQFF. CDR3 coding DNA: TGTGCCAGCAGCCTAAAGGCTAGCGGGATTTACAATGAGCAGTTCTTC.

The CDR3 nucleotides read TGTGCCAGCAGCTTGAAGACTAGCGGAACTTTGGAGACCCAGTACTTC. Protein: CASSLKTSGTLETQYF. This chain links TRBV5-4 with TRBJ2-5, with 9 bases lining up with TRBD2. The CDR3 runs to 16 residues. With V trimmed by 1 base and J by 5 bases, 9 bases remained unmatched. The V gene's germline CDR1 is SGHNT and CDR2 YYREEE (reference sequence). Supplemented by reference TRBV5-4 and TRBJ2-5, the full variable domain reads ETGVTQSPTHLIKTRGQQVTLRCSSQSGHNTVSWYQQALGQGPQFIFQYYREEENGRGNFPPRFSGLQFPNYSSELNVNALELDDSALYLCASSLKTSGTLETQYFGPGTRLLVL.

V usage is TRBV6-5 and J usage is TRBJ2-7; 7 bases align to TRBD2. The CDR3 contains 15 residues. J lost 5 bases, V lost 0 bases, and 7 bases had no gene match. Germline lookup yields CDR1 MNHEY and CDR2 SVGAGI. The CDR3 DNA is TGTGCCAGCAGTTACTCTAGCGGGTTGGGGAACGAGCAGTACTTC. It translates to CASSYSSGLGNEQYF.

V gene TRBV24-1 combines with J gene TRBJ2-7, with 8 bases that match TRBD1. The CDR3 is made up of 19 amino acids. The V and J ends lost 3 bases and 1 base, in that order; junction bases with no gene match: 16. Per germline, CDR1 KGHDR and CDR2 SFDVKD. The CDR3 DNA is TGTGCCACCAGTGATCACCGGGACAGGATTTACCGAAATTCCTACGAGCAGTACTTC. Translated, it gives CATSDHRDRIYRNSYEQYF.